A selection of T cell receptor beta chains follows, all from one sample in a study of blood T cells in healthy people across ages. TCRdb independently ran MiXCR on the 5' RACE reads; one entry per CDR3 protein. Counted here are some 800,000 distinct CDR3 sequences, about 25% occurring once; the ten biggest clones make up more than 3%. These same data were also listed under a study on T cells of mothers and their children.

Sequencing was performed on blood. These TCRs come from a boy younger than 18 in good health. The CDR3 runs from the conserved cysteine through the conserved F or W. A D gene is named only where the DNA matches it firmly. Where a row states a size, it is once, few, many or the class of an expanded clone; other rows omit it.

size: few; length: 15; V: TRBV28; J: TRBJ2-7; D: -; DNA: TGTGCCAGCAGCAAGGGGTCAAGTGCCTCCTACGAGCAGTACTTC; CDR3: CASSKGSSASYEQYF
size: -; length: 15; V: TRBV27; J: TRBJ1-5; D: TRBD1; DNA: TGTGCCAGCAGTTTAGACCCAGGGGGAGGACAGCCCCAGCATTTT; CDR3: CASSLDPGGGQPQHF
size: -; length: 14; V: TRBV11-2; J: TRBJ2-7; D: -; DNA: TGTGCCAGCAGTCCCCGGACGAGATCCTACGAGCAGTACTTC; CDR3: CASSPRTRSYEQYF
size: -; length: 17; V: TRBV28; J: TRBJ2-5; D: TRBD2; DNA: TGTGCCAGCAGCCACACCACTAGCGGGGGGACCGAAGAGACCCAGTACTTC; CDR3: CASSHTTSGGTEETQYF
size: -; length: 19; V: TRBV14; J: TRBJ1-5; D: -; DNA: TGTGCCAGCAGCCAAGAATTAACAGGACGCCAGTATAGCAATCAGCCCCAGCATTTT; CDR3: CASSQELTGRQYSNQPQHF
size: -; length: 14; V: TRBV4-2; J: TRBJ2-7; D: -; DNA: TGTGCCAGCAGCCAACCGGGACAAATCTACGAGCAGTACTTC; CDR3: CASSQPGQIYEQYF
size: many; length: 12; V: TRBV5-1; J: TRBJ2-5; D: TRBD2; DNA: TGCGCCAGCAGCTGGGAGGGAGAGACCCAGTACTTC; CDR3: CASSWEGETQYF
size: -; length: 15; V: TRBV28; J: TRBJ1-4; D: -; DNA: TGTGCCAGCAGTTTCCGACAGACACTTCCCGAAAAACTGTTTTTT; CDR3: CASSFRQTLPEKLFF
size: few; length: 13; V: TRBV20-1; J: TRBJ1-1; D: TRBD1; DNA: TGCAGTGCCCGGGGACAGGTGAACACTGAAGCTTTCTTT; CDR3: CSARGQVNTEAFF
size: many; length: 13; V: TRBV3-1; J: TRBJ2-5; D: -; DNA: TGTGCCAGCAGCCAAGATCTTGAAGAGACCCAGTACTTC; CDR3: CASSQDLEETQYF
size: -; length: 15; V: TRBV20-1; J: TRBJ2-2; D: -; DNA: TGCAGTGCCCGGTTGGACTTCGCGGACACCGGGGAGCTGTTTTTT; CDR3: CSARLDFADTGELFF
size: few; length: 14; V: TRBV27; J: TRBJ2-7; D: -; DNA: TGTGCCACCTCTAGTGGGGCAGGGGTATACGAGCAGTACTTC; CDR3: CATSSGAGVYEQYF
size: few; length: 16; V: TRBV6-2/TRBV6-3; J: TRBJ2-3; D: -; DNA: TGTGCCAGCAGTTACGGGCAGCGACCCGACACAGATACGCAGTATTTT; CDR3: CASSYGQRPDTDTQYF
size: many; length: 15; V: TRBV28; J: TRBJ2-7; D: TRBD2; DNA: TGTGCCAGCAGTCTAACTAGCGGACTTCCCTACGAGCAGTACTTC; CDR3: CASSLTSGLPYEQYF
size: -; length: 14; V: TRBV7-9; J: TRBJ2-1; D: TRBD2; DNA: TGTGCCAGCAGCAAGAGCGGGGGGGCCGGCGAGCAGTTCTTC; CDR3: CASSKSGGAGEQFF
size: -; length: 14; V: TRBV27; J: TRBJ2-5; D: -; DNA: TGTGCCAGCAGGGGGGATAGGGCTGAGGAGACCCAGTACTTC; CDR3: CASRGDRAEETQYF
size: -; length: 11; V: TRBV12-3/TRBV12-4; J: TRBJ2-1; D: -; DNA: TGTGCGCACAGCGTTCCGGTTAGGCCGTTCTTC; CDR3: CAHSVPVRPFF
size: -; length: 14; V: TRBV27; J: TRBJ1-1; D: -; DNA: TGTGCCAGCAGTTGGCGGGGGCAGAACACTGAAGCTTTCTTT; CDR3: CASSWRGQNTEAFF
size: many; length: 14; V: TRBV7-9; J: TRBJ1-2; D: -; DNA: TGTGCCAGCAGCCCCGGGACGGTTCCTGAAGTCTACACCTTC; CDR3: CASSPGTVPEVYTF
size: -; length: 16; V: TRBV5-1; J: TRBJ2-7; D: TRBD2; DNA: TGCGCCAGCAGCTTGGAAGCGGGAGGGCCAGGCTACGAGCAGTACTTC; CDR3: CASSLEAGGPGYEQYF
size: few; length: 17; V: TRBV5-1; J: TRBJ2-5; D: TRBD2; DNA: TGCGCCAGCAGCCCCCCCTCGGCGGGGGTTCCAAAAGAGACCCAGTACTTC; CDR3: CASSPPSAGVPKETQYF
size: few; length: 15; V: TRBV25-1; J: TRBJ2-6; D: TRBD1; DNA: TGTGCCAGCAACACAGGGGGCTCTGGGGCCAACGTCCTGACTTTC; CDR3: CASNTGGSGANVLTF